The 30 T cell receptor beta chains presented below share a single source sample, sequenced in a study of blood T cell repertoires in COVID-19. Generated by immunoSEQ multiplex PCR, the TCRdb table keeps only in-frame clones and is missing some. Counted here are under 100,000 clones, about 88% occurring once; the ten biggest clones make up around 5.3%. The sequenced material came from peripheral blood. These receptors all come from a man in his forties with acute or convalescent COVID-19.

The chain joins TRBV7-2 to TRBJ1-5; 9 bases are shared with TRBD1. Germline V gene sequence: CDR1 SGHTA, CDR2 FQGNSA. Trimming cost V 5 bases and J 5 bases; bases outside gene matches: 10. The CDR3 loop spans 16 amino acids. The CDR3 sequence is CASSPGEQGAHQPQHF. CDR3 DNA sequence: TGTGCCAGCAGCCCGGGGGAACAGGGGGCCCATCAGCCCCAGCATTTT.

In DNA, the CDR3 is TGTGCCAGCAGCCTTGACAGTATCGATTCACCCCTCCACTTT. It is translated as CASSLDSIDSPLHF. The chain recombines TRBV6-5 with TRBJ1-6, with D maybe TRBD1 (5 bases). The V gene's germline CDR1 is MNHEY and CDR2 SVGAGI. This CDR3 comprises 14 residues. Trimming left V 6 bases short and J 8 bases short, with 14 bases between.

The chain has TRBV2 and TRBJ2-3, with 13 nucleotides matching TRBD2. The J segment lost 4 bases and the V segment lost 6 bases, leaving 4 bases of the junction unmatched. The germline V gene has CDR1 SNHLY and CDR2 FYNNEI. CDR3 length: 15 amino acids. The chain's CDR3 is CASRPGLAGSDTQYF. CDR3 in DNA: TGTGCCAGCAGGCCGGGACTAGCGGGGTCAGATACGCAGTATTTT.

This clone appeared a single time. Here the CDR3 DNA reads TGTGCCAGCAGTGAGAACGGGGGGGGCACCTATAATTCACCCCTCCACTTT. The encoded protein is CASSENGGGTYNSPLHF. J is TRBJ1-6 and V is TRBV6-4, with D possibly being TRBD1 (6 bases). The CDR3 is 17 residues long. CDR1 and CDR2 from the germline V gene are MRHNA and SNTAGT. Trimming took 3 bases from V and 2 from J, leaving 14 bases between them.

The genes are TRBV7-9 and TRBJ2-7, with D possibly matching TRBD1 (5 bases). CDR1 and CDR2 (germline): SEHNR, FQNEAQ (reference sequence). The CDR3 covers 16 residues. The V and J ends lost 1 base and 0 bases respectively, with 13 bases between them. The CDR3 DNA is TGTGCCAGCAGCTTAGGATTCTGGGGCGGCTCCTACGAGCAGTACTTC. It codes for CASSLGFWGGSYEQYF.

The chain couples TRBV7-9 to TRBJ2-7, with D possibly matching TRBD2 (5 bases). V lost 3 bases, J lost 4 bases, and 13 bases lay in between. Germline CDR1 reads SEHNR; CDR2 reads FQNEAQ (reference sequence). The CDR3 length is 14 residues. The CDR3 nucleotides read TGTGCCAGCAGCTTTACCGGGAACGCTTACGAGCAGTACTTC. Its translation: CASSFTGNAYEQYF.

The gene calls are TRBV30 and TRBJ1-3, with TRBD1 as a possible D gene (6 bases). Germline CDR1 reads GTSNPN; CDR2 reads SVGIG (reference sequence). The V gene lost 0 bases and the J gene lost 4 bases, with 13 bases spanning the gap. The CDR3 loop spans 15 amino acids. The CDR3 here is CAWSVDSNAGNTIYF. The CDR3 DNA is TGTGCCTGGAGTGTGGACAGCAACGCGGGAAACACCATATATTTT.

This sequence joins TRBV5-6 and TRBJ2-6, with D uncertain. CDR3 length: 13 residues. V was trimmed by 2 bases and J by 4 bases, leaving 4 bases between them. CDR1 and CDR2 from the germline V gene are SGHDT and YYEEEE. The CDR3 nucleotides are TGTGCCAGCAGCTTACTCGGGGCCAACGTCCTGACTTTC. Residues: CASSLLGANVLTF.

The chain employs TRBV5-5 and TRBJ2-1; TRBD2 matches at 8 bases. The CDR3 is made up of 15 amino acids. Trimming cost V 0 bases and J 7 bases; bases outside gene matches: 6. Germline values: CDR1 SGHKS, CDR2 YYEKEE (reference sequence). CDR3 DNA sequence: TGTGCCAGCAGCTTGGTTCTAGCGGGCCTAAATGAGCAGTTCTTC. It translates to CASSLVLAGLNEQFF. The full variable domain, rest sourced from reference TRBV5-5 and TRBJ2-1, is DAGVTQSPTHLIKTRGQQVTLRCSPISGHKSVSWYQQVLGQGPQFIFQYYEKEERGRGNFPDRFSARQFPNYSSELNVNALLLGDSALYLCASSLVLAGLNEQFFGPGTRLTVL.

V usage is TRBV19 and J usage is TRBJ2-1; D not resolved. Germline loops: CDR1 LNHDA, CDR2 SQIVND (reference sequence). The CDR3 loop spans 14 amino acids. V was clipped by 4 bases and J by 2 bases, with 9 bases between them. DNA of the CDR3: TGTGCCAGTAGTAGGCAGGCCACCTACAATGAGCAGTTCTTC. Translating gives CASSRQATYNEQFF.

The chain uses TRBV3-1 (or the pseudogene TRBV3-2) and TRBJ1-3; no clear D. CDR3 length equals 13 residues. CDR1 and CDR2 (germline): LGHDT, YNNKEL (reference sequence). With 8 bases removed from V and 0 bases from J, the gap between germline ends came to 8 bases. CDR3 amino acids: CASRAPSGNTIYF. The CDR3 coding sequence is TGTGCCAGCCGCGCACCCTCTGGAAACACCATATATTTT.

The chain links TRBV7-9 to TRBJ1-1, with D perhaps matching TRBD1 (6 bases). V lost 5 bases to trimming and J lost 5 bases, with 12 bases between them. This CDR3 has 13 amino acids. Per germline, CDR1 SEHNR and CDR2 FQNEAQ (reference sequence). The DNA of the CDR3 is TGTGCCAGCAGCGAAGTACAGGGAACTGAAGCTTTCTTT. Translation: CASSEVQGTEAFF.

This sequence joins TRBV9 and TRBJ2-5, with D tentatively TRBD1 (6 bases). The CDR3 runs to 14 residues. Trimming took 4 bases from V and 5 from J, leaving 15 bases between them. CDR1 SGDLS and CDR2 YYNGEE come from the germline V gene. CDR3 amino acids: CASSTRSQGETQYF. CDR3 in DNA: TGTGCCAGCAGCACCCGTTCCCAGGGGGAGACCCAGTACTTC.

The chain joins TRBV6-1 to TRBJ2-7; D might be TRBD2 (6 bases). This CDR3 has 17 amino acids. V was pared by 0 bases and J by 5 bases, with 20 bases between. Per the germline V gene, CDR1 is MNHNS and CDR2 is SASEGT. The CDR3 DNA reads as TGTGCCAGCAGTGAAGCGAGGGGACTCCCTAGTTTCCACGAGCAGTACTTC. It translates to CASSEARGLPSFHEQYF.

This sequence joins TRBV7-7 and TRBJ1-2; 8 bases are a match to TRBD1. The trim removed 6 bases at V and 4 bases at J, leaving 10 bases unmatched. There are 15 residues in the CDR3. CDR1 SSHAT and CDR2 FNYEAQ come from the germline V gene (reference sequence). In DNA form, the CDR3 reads TGTGCCAGCAGATGGCAGGGGGCGCCTGGCTATGGCTACACCTTC. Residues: CASRWQGAPGYGYTF.

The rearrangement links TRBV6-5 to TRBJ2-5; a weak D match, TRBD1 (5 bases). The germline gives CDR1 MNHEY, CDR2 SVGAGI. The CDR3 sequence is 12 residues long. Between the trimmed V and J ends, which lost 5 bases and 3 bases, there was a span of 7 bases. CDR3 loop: CASSHRKETQYF. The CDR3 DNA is TGTGCCAGCAGTCACAGGAAAGAGACCCAGTACTTC.

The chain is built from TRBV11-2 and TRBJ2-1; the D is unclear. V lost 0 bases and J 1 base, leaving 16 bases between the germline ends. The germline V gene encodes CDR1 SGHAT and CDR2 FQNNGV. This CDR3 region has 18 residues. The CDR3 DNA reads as TGTGCCAGCAGCTTAGACCGAGAGGCAGTTTTATCCTACAATGAGCAGTTCTTC. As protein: CASSLDREAVLSYNEQFF.

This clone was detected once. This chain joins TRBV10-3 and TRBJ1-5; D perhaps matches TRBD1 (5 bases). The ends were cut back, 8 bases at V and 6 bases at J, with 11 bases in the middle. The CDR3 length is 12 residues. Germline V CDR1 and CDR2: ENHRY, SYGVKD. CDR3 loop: CAIGGIGQPQHF. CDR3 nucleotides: TGTGCCATCGGGGGGATAGGTCAGCCCCAGCATTTT.

In DNA, the CDR3 is TGTGCCAGCAGCTTAGGACTAGCGGGGGGAGGTACGCAGTATTTT. Protein sequence: CASSLGLAGGGTQYF. This chain joins TRBV7-2 and TRBJ2-3, with 13 bases that match TRBD2. The CDR3 has 15 residues. Germline V CDR1 and CDR2: SGHTA, FQGNSA. Losses at the gene ends were 1 base for V and 8 bases for J; bases not matched to a gene: 3.

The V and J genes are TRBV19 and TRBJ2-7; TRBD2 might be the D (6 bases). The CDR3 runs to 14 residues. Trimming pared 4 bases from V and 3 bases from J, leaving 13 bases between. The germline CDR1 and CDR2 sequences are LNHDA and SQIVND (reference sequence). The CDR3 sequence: CASSKGLFLYEQYF. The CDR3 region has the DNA TGTGCCAGTAGTAAGGGACTTTTTCTCTACGAGCAGTACTTC. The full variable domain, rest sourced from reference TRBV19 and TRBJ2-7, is DGGITQSPKYLFRKEGQNVTLSCEQNLNHDAMYWYRQDPGQGLRLIYYSQIVNDFQKGDIAEGYSVSREKKESFPLTVTSAQKNPTAFYLCASSKGLFLYEQYFGPGTRLTVT.

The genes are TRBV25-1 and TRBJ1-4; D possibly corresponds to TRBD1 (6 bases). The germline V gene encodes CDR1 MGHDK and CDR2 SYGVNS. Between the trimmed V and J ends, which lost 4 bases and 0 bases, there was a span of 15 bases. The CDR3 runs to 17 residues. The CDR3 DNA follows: TGTGCCAGCAGTGCAACACGGGGGGGCGCAACTAATGAAAAACTGTTTTTT. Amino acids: CASSATRGGATNEKLFF.

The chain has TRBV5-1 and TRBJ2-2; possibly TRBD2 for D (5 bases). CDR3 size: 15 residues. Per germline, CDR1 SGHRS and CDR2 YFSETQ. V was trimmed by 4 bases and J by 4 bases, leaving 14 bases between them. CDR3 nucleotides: TGCGCCAGCAGCCTCGGGGTGGGCGGCACCGGGGAGCTGTTTTTT. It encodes CASSLGVGGTGELFF.

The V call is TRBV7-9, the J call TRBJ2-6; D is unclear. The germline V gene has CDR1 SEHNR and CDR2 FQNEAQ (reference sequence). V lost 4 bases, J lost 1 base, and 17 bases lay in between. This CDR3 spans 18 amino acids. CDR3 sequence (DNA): TGTGCCAGCAGCTATTGGCAATTGACACAGTCTGGGGCCAACGTCCTGACTTTC. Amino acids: CASSYWQLTQSGANVLTF.

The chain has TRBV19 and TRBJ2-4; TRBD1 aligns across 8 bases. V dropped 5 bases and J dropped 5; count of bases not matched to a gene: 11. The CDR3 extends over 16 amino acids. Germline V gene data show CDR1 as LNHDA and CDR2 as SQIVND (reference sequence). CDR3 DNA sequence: TGTGCCAGTAGTCGTTTTCCTGGACAGGGTGAAAACATTCAGTACTTC. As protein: CASSRFPGQGENIQYF.

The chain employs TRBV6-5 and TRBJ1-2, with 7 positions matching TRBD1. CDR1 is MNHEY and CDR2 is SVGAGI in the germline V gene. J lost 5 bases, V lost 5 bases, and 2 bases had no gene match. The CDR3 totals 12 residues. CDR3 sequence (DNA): TGTGCCAGCAGTCAGGGACAGTATGGCTACACCTTC. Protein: CASSQGQYGYTF.

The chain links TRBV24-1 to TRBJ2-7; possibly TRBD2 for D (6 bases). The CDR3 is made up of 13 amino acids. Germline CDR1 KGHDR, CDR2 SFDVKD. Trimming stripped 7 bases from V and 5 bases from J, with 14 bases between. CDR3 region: CATSSPGGNEQYF. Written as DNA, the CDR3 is TGTGCCACCAGCAGCCCAGGAGGGAACGAGCAGTACTTC.

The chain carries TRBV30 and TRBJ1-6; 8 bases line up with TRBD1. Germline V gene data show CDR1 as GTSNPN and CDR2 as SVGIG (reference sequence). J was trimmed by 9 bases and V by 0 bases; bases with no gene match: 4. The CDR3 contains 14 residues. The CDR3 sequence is CAWSVGQGASPLHF. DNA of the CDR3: TGTGCCTGGAGTGTAGGGCAGGGGGCTTCACCCCTCCACTTT. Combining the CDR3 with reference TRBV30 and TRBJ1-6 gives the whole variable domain SQTIHQWPATLVQPVGSPLSLECTVEGTSNPNLYWYRQAAGRGLQLLFYSVGIGQISSEVPQNLSASRPQDRQFILSSKKLLLSDSGFYLCAWSVGQGASPLHFGNGTRLTVT.

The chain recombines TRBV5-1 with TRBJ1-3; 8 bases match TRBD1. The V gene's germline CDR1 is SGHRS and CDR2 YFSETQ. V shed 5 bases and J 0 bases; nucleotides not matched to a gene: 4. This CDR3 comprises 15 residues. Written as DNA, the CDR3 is TGCGCCAGCAGTACAACAGGGGGCTCTGGAAACACCATATATTTT. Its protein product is CASSTTGGSGNTIYF.

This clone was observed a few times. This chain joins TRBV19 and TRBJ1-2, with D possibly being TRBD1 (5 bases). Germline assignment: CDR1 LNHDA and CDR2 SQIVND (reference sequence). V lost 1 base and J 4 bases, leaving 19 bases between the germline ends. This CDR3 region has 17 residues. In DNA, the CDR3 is TGTGCCAGTAGTATAGGGCCCACGACAGTGGGGTTCTATGGCTACACCTTC. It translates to CASSIGPTTVGFYGYTF. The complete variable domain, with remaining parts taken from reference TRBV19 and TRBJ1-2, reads DGGITQSPKYLFRKEGQNVTLSCEQNLNHDAMYWYRQDPGQGLRLIYYSQIVNDFQKGDIAEGYSVSREKKESFPLTVTSAQKNPTAFYLCASSIGPTTVGFYGYTFGSGTRLTVV.

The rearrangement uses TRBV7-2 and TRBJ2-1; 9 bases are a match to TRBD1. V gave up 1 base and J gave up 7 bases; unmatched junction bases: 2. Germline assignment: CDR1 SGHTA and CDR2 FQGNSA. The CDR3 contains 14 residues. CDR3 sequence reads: CASSLGQGENEQFF. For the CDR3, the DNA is TGTGCCAGCAGCTTAGGACAGGGGGAGAATGAGCAGTTCTTC.